This TCR beta chain originates from a study of T cells in Graves' hyperthyroidism and ophthalmopathy. RNA transcripts yielded amplified TCR beta CDR3 regions. First-round RT-PCR of the TCR CDR3 relied on the HTBI primer set. TCRdb re-analysed the multiplex PCR reads in MiXCR, keeping a single row per CDR3 protein. The top ten clones hold roughly a fifth of a sample with 300,000 to 400,000 distinct CDR3 sequences, about 14% of them seen once. Germline CDR1 and CDR2: SEHNR and FQNEAQ (reference sequence). CDR3 size: 16 residues. Trimming took off 6 bases at V and 3 bases at J, with 18 bases between the two ends.

The receptor was derived from a woman aged 30 to 39 with Graves' ophthalmopathy. Sequencing was carried out using blood. V gene TRBV7-9 combines with J gene TRBJ1-3, with a tentative D call TRBD1 (5 bases). For the CDR3, the DNA is TGTGCCAGCAGTCGGCCTCCAGGGAAACGTGGAAACACCATATATTTT. Encoded protein: CASSRPPGKRGNTIYF.